These 28 T cell receptor beta chains came from one sample sequenced in a study of identical twins listed by TCRdb under 2016. Library creation used 5' RACE. The instrument was an Illumina HiSeq 2000. TCRdb cleaned the public reads at Q25 with fastp, built clones with MiXCR and kept in-frame beta chains. One record per CDR3 amino acid sequence lists the most common genes and DNA. The sample has under 400,000 distinct CDR3 sequences on record, roughly 9% of them singletons. The ten biggest clones cover more than 8% of the sample. Sequenced material: naive T cells sorted from blood. The cell subset or site label, as the study defines it: cells isolated with a human naive T-cell isolation kit. These receptors all come from a woman in her fifties or sixties in good health.

This clonotype was detected only a few times. The J gene is TRBJ1-2, the V gene TRBV14, with 11 bases fitting TRBD1. J was trimmed by 4 bases and V by 4 bases; bases with no gene match: 5. The germline CDR1 and CDR2 sequences are SGHDN and FVKESK. This CDR3 is 15 amino acids long. The CDR3, as DNA: TGTGCCAGCAGCCTCTGGACAGGGGGCTCCTATGGCTACACCTTC. It translates to CASSLWTGGSYGYTF. The whole variable domain, remainder taken from reference TRBV14 and TRBJ1-2, is EAGVTQFPSHSVIEKGQTVTLRCDPISGHDNLYWYRRVMGKEIKFLLHFVKESKQDESGMPNNRFLAERTGGTYSTLKVQPAELEDSGVYFCASSLWTGGSYGYTFGSGTRLTVV.

The rearrangement uses TRBV18 and TRBJ2-7; D is perhaps TRBD2 (5 bases). Trimming removed 3 bases from V and 2 bases from J, with 11 bases in between. The CDR3 consists of 14 residues. Germline V CDR1 and CDR2: KGHSH, LQKENI. The CDR3 DNA reads as TGTGCCAGCTCACCCCCGGGGATGCCCTACGAGCAGTACTTC. It is translated as CASSPPGMPYEQYF.

The V and J genes are TRBV7-2 and TRBJ2-5, with TRBD1 matching 7 bases. CDR1 is SGHTA, CDR2 FQGNSA, per germline. V lost 5 bases and J lost 5; bases outside the gene matches: 8. The CDR3 contains 14 residues. CDR3: CASSIDRASETQYF. Here the CDR3 DNA reads TGTGCCAGCAGCATAGACAGGGCCTCGGAGACCCAGTACTTC.

The chain carries TRBV20-1 and TRBJ2-3; 7 positions agree with TRBD2. CDR1 DFQATT and CDR2 SNEGSKA come from the germline V gene (reference sequence). The J segment lost 1 base and the V segment lost 0 bases, leaving 7 bases of the junction unmatched. CDR3 size: 16 residues. The CDR3, as DNA: TGCAGTGCTAGAGATGAGGGACTACGTCGCACAGATACGCAGTATTTT. Encoded protein: CSARDEGLRRTDTQYF.

V usage is TRBV27 and J usage is TRBJ2-1; a weak D match, TRBD1 (6 bases). This CDR3 is 16 amino acids long. The germline gives CDR1 MNHEY, CDR2 SMNVEV (reference sequence). The V end lost 5 bases, the J end lost 8 bases, and 22 bases lay between the germline ends. The CDR3 DNA is TGTGCCAGCAGTCCCAGCCCCGGACAGCCCAGCGATGAGCAGTTCTTC. Translating it yields CASSPSPGQPSDEQFF.

V and J are TRBV7-6 and TRBJ2-1; D might be TRBD1 or TRBD2, each matching 5 bases. Germline values: CDR1 SGHVS, CDR2 FNYEAQ. Between the trimmed V and J ends, which lost 1 base and 6 bases, there was a span of 10 bases. The CDR3 loop spans 14 amino acids. The CDR3 protein is CASSLESGPNEQFF. DNA of the CDR3: TGTGCCAGCAGCTTAGAATCGGGACCCAATGAGCAGTTCTTC.

This clonotype was seen a few times. V is TRBV14 and J is TRBJ1-5; D gene ambiguous. Trimming removed 0 bases from V and 5 bases from J, with 5 bases in between. The CDR3 runs to 13 residues. Germline CDR1 reads SGHDN; CDR2 reads FVKESK. The CDR3 DNA reads TGTGCCAGCAGCCAAGACCCTTATCAGCCCCAGCATTTT. It specifies CASSQDPYQPQHF.

The CDR3 DNA reads TGCGCCAGCAGCTACGGGACACCGAATCAGCCCCAGCATTTT. Its protein product is CASSYGTPNQPQHF. The chain has TRBV5-1 and TRBJ1-5; a weak D match, TRBD1 (6 bases). CDR1 is SGHRS, CDR2 YFSETQ, per germline. This CDR3 spans 14 amino acids. V lost 3 bases to trimming and J lost 4 bases, with 11 bases between them. The whole variable domain, filled in from reference TRBV5-1 and TRBJ1-5, reads KAGVTQTPRYLIKTRGQQVTLSCSPISGHRSVSWYQQTPGQGLQFLFEYFSETQRNKGNFPGRFSGRQFSNSRSEMNVSTLELGDSALYLCASSYGTPNQPQHFGDGTRLSIL.

The J gene is TRBJ2-7, the V gene TRBV28, with TRBD2 identical over 8 bases. J gave up 2 bases and V 2 bases, and 5 bases lay outside the gene matches. Germline-derived CDR1 and CDR2 are MDHEN and SYDVKM. The CDR3 consists of 15 residues. CDR3 region: CASSLPGGGTYEQYF. CDR3 bases: TGTGCCAGCAGTTTACCGGGCGGGGGGACCTACGAGCAGTACTTC. The variable domain in full, completed from reference TRBV28 and TRBJ2-7, reads DVKVTQSSRYLVKRTGEKVFLECVQDMDHENMFWYRQDPGLGLRLIYFSYDVKMKEKGDIPEGYSVSREKKERFSLILESASTNQTSMYLCASSLPGGGTYEQYFGPGTRLTVT.

This clonotype was counted ten times or more. The rearrangement links TRBV20-1 to TRBJ1-3; no definite D call. V was clipped by 0 bases and J by 0 bases, with 6 bases between them. The CDR3 extends over 14 amino acids. Germline-derived CDR1 and CDR2 are DFQATT and SNEGSKA (reference sequence). CDR3 nucleotide sequence: TGCAGTGCTAGAGACCCGAACTCTGGAAACACCATATATTTT. This translates into CSARDPNSGNTIYF.

This chain joins TRBV5-1 and TRBJ1-5; 7 bases line up with TRBD1. V shed 1 base, J shed 7 bases, and the junction held 8 bases outside the gene matches. This CDR3 has 15 amino acids. Germline V gene lookup returns CDR1 SGHRS and CDR2 YFSETQ. CDR3 bases: TGCGCCAGCAGCTTGATGCCAGGGGGGCTACAGCCCCAGCATTTT. Translation gives CASSLMPGGLQPQHF.

This clonotype has just a few counts. The J gene is TRBJ1-6, the V gene TRBV12-3 or TRBV12-4, with 10 positions matching TRBD1. Trimming removed 4 bases from V and 9 bases from J; junction bases left unmatched: 18. This CDR3 region has 19 residues. The CDR3 sequence: CASSSYRDRGPRVASPLHF. The CDR3 DNA follows: TGTGCCAGCAGTTCTTACCGGGACAGGGGACCAAGGGTTGCTTCACCCCTCCACTTT.

This clonotype was seen many times. CDR3 residues: CASSLTAHSYEQYF. CDR3 sequence (DNA): TGTGCCAGCAGTTTGACGGCCCACTCCTACGAGCAGTACTTC. J is TRBJ2-7 and V is TRBV28, with D uncertain. The CDR3 sequence is 14 residues long. The V gene's germline CDR1 is MDHEN and CDR2 SYDVKM. V lost 3 bases and J 0 bases, leaving 9 bases between the germline ends.

This clonotype was seen more than once but under ten times. The gene calls are TRBV11-1 and TRBJ2-7; perhaps TRBD1 as D (5 bases). The germline CDR1 and CDR2 sequences are SGHAT and FQDESV (reference sequence). The V end lost 5 bases, the J end lost 6 bases, and 14 bases lay between the germline ends. The CDR3 is 13 amino acids. The CDR3 DNA sequence: TGTGCCAGCAGCCCAACAGGATACGGCGAGCAGTACGTC. Its protein is CASSPTGYGEQYV.

This clonotype was counted many times. The chain is built from TRBV29-1 and TRBJ2-2; 7 nucleotides line up with TRBD2. The V and J ends lost 0 bases and 1 base, in that order; junction bases with no gene match: 11. The CDR3 spans 18 residues. CDR1 and CDR2 from the germline V gene are SQVTM and ANQGSEA. CDR3 nucleotides: TGCAGCGTTGAAGATGACGCGGGCGAGCGGGGGAACACCGGGGAGCTGTTTTTT. This sequence encodes CSVEDDAGERGNTGELFF.

This clonotype was recorded many times. The V gene is TRBV5-1, the J gene TRBJ2-2, with 7 nucleotides matching TRBD2. Losses at the gene ends were 4 bases for V and 0 bases for J; bases not matched to a gene: 3. The CDR3 consists of 15 residues. Germline assignment: CDR1 SGHRS and CDR2 YFSETQ. In DNA form, the CDR3 reads TGCGCCAGCAGCCGCGGGACTACGAACACCGGGGAGCTGTTTTTT. Its protein product is CASSRGTTNTGELFF.

This clonotype has a single count. Its ends do not fully match the called genes, so a read error is possible. CDR3 sequence: CAWSVPAGGYYNGQFF. DNA of the CDR3: TGTGCCTGGAGTGTACCCGCAGGGGGCTACTACAATGGGCAGTTCTTC. The chain has TRBV30 and TRBJ2-1; 8 bases are shared with TRBD1. In germline, CDR1 is GTSNPN, CDR2 SVGIG (reference sequence). This CDR3 contains 16 residues.

This clonotype showed up just a few times. The gene calls are TRBV4-1 and TRBJ2-7, with 13 bases identical to TRBD2. The germline gives CDR1 MGHRA, CDR2 YSYEKL. The CDR3 runs to 16 residues. V was clipped by 3 bases and J by 7 bases; unmatched bases: 9. CDR3 DNA sequence: TGCGCCAGCAGCCATACCTCCGGACTAGCGGGAGTTGAGCAGTACTTC. Its protein is CASSHTSGLAGVEQYF.

The sample holds many counts of this clonotype. In nucleotides, the CDR3 is TGTGCCAGCAGCCAAGGGATAGAGTCCTACGAGCAGTACTTC. Its translation: CASSQGIESYEQYF. This sequence joins TRBV3-1 and TRBJ2-7; D ambiguous. Germline CDR1 is LGHDT and CDR2 is YNNKEL (reference sequence). The CDR3 is made up of 14 amino acids. V lost 1 base to trimming and J lost 1 base, with 8 bases between them.

J is TRBJ2-1 and V is TRBV20-1; unclear D gene. CDR1 and CDR2 from the germline V gene are DFQATT and SNEGSKA (reference sequence). V lost 3 bases to trimming and J lost 2 bases, with 8 bases between them. The CDR3 is made up of 13 amino acids. This CDR3 reads CSASLGTYNEQFF. The DNA for the CDR3 is TGCAGTGCTAGTCTGGGAACCTACAATGAGCAGTTCTTC.

This clonotype turned up a few times. The genes are TRBV27 and TRBJ2-3, with TRBD2 as a possible D gene (6 bases). Trimming removed 10 bases from V and 3 bases from J, with 11 bases in between. There are 12 residues in the CDR3. Germline V gene lookup returns CDR1 MNHEY and CDR2 SMNVEV (reference sequence). The CDR3 DNA reads as TGTGCCACTATCGGAGGGACAGATACGCAGTATTTT. Protein sequence: CATIGGTDTQYF.

The table lists this clonotype with a few counts. This chain connects TRBV30 to TRBJ2-2; possibly TRBD2 for D (5 bases). The CDR3 totals 14 residues. Germline V gene sequence: CDR1 GTSNPN, CDR2 SVGIG (reference sequence). The germline V and J ends were trimmed by 0 bases and 1 base, with 6 bases remaining between them. CDR3 residues: CAWSVAGNTGELFF. DNA for the CDR3: TGTGCCTGGAGTGTCGCGGGGAACACCGGGGAGCTGTTTTTT.

This clonotype was found a few times. This chain joins TRBV7-8 and TRBJ2-1, with a weak D call TRBD2 (5 bases). V dropped 5 bases and J dropped 0 bases, with 17 bases sitting between them. This CDR3 has 17 amino acids. The germline V gene encodes CDR1 SGHVS and CDR2 FQNEAQ. The CDR3 loop reads CASSPRLQEVSYNEQFF. CDR3 in DNA: TGTGCCAGCAGCCCCCGTTTGCAGGAGGTCTCCTACAATGAGCAGTTCTTC.

This clonotype was seen a few times. The chain carries TRBV24-1 and TRBJ1-1; TRBD1 matches at 9 bases. The CDR3 covers 14 residues. The V gene's germline CDR1 is KGHDR and CDR2 SFDVKD. The V and J ends lost 3 bases and 6 bases, in that order; junction bases with no gene match: 4. Written as DNA, the CDR3 is TGTGCCACCAGTGATCGGACAGGGGCATCTGAAGCTTTCTTT. Amino acids: CATSDRTGASEAFF.

The V gene is TRBV13, the J gene TRBJ2-1; TRBD2 agrees at 7 bases. The CDR3 extends over 16 amino acids. V gave up 4 bases and J gave up 2 bases; unmatched junction bases: 8. The germline CDR1 and CDR2 sequences are PRHDT and FYEKMQ (reference sequence). In nucleotides, the CDR3 is TGTGCCAGCAGCTCCCAGGGCGGGAGCCCCTACAATGAGCAGTTCTTC. Translating gives CASSSQGGSPYNEQFF.

This clonotype appeared a few times. The CDR3 DNA follows: TGTGCCAGCAGCCCTCAAAGACAGGGGTTTGGGGGCTACACCTTC. Translating it yields CASSPQRQGFGGYTF. The chain has TRBV9 and TRBJ1-2, with 8 bases that match TRBD1. Looked up from germline, CDR1 is SGDLS and CDR2 is YYNGEE. CDR3 length: 15 amino acids. V lost 4 bases to trimming and J lost 8 bases; unmatched junction nucleotides: 13.

The chain recombines TRBV3-1 with TRBJ2-5; tentative D call: TRBD1 (6 bases). V lost 7 bases to trimming and J lost 5 bases, with 23 bases between them. CDR3 length equals 16 residues. Germline values: CDR1 LGHDT, CDR2 YNNKEL (reference sequence). The CDR3 bases are TGTGCCAGCATCTCATCAAGGCAGGGGATCACCGAGACCCAGTACTTC. It yields the protein CASISSRQGITETQYF.

The genes are TRBV27 and TRBJ2-1; 7 bases align to TRBD1. V gave up 5 bases and J gave up 4 bases; unmatched junction bases: 14. The CDR3 runs 17 residues. Germline lookup yields CDR1 MNHEY and CDR2 SMNVEV (reference sequence). The CDR3 protein is CASSLSVGDSRYNEQFF. Here the CDR3 DNA reads TGTGCCAGCAGTCTCTCGGTGGGGGACAGTCGTTACAATGAGCAGTTCTTC.